The T cell receptor beta chain described here comes from a study of blood T cell repertoires in COVID-19. Study context: Acute and convalescent COVID-19 samples came from the United States, Italy and Spain.

Authors' data handling: Amplification with reference gene primers provided the estimates of nucleated cell counts. Profiling relied on immunoSEQ multiplex PCR, and the TCRdb table lists in-frame clones only, not all of them. The D gene and trimming were derived from the DNA, and the V and J assignments and clone size from that table. The profile shows about 82,000 clones, roughly 78% of them singletons. The CDR3 is 15 amino acids. The V segment lost 5 bases and the J segment 0 bases; nucleotides outside the gene matches: 6. Germline values: CDR1 SEHNR, CDR2 FQNEAQ (reference sequence). This chain joins TRBV7-9 and TRBJ1-2; TRBD1 aligns across 7 bases. The sequencing input was peripheral blood. This TCR was recovered from a man in his fifties with active or convalescent COVID-19. In DNA form, the CDR3 reads TGTGCCAGCAGCCTTGGGACAGCCTCTAACTATGGCTACACCTTC. Translation gives CASSLGTASNYGYTF. The full variable domain, rest sourced from reference TRBV7-9 and TRBJ1-2, is DTGVSQNPRHKITKRGQNVTFRCDPISEHNRLYWYRQTLGQGPEFLTYFQNEAQLEKSRLLSDRFSAERPKGSFSTLEIQRTEQGDSAMYLCASSLGTASNYGYTFGSGTRLTVV.